This is a list of T cell receptor beta chains from one sample in a study of blood T cell repertoires in COVID-19. Generated by immunoSEQ multiplex PCR, the TCRdb table keeps only in-frame clones and is missing some. The sample comprises roughly 250,000 clones, roughly 90% of which are singletons, and 12% rests with the top ten. What was sequenced was peripheral blood. The receptors originated from a woman aged 25-40 years with COVID-19, enrolled during active disease. CDR3s include the opening cysteine and the closing phenylalanine or tryptophan. The order of the fields is D gene, J gene, V gene, clone size, CDR3 DNA, CDR3 protein. The D gene is left open where the match is weak. Expanded clones get a size class; other rows say once, few or many, or leave the size out.

D: TRBD1; J: TRBJ2-7; V: TRBV2; size: NA; DNA: TGTGCCAGCAGCGCGGGACAGGGCCCCCGAGAGCAGTACTTC; CDR3: CASSAGQGPREQYF
D: TRBD2; J: TRBJ2-5; V: TRBV18; size: NA; DNA: TGTGCCAGCTCACCATCGACTAGCATGGAGACCCAGTACTTC; CDR3: CASSPSTSMETQYF
D: NA; J: TRBJ1-6; V: TRBV7-9; size: NA; DNA: TGTGCCAGCAGCTCGAGTACTAAGAGCTCCTATAATTCACCCCTCCACTTT; CDR3: CASSSSTKSSYNSPLHF
D: TRBD1; J: TRBJ2-2; V: TRBV4-1; size: NA; DNA: TGCGCCAGCAGCCAAATGGGACAGGGGTACACCGGGGAGCTGTTTTTT; CDR3: CASSQMGQGYTGELFF
D: NA; J: TRBJ1-4; V: TRBV7-6; size: NA; DNA: TGTGCCAGCAGCCCTTGGCCGAAAATGAATGAAAAACTGTTTTTT; CDR3: CASSPWPKMNEKLFF
D: NA; J: TRBJ1-1; V: TRBV5-1; size: NA; DNA: TGCGCCAGCAGCTTGAGCCTCCCGGCGGACACTGAAGCTTTCTTT; CDR3: CASSLSLPADTEAFF
D: TRBD2; J: TRBJ2-7; V: TRBV6-2/TRBV6-3; size: few; DNA: TGTGCCAGCAGTTACCTAGCGGGGGTTTACGAGCAGTACTTC; CDR3: CASSYLAGVYEQYF
D: NA; J: TRBJ1-4; V: TRBV7-9; size: NA; DNA: TGTGCCAGCAGCTTTCAGGCCGAAAAACTGTTTTTT; CDR3: CASSFQAEKLFF
D: NA; J: TRBJ2-5; V: TRBV11-2; size: NA; DNA: TGTGCCAGCAGTCACGTGACACCCCAAGAGACCCAGTACTTC; CDR3: CASSHVTPQETQYF
D: NA; J: TRBJ1-2; V: TRBV3-1/TRBV3-2; size: once; DNA: TGTGCCAGCAGCCAAGCGGGATCTGGCTACACCTTC; CDR3: CASSQAGSGYTF
D: NA; J: TRBJ1-5; V: TRBV18; size: NA; DNA: TGTGCCAGCTCACGGGGGGAGGGCCCCCAGCATTTT; CDR3: CASSRGEGPQHF
D: TRBD2; J: TRBJ2-1; V: TRBV7-9; size: NA; DNA: TGTGCCAGCAGCCCCAGGCGCGGGGGGGCCCATGAGCAGTTCTTC; CDR3: CASSPRRGGAHEQFF
D: NA; J: TRBJ2-1; V: TRBV5-1; size: NA; DNA: TGCGCCAGCAGCTTGGCCTCGGGGTCCCGCTCCTACAATGAGCAGTTCTTC; CDR3: CASSLASGSRSYNEQFF
D: NA; J: TRBJ2-3; V: TRBV2; size: NA; DNA: TGTGCCAGCAGTACACGCACAGATACGCAGTATTTT; CDR3: CASSTRTDTQYF
D: NA; J: TRBJ2-7; V: TRBV5-4; size: NA; DNA: TGTGCCAGCAGCTTTTTCACCTACGAGCAGTACTTC; CDR3: CASSFFTYEQYF
D: NA; J: TRBJ1-1; V: TRBV28; size: NA; DNA: TGTGCCAGCACCTCATCCCCAGGGACTGAAGCTTTCTTT; CDR3: CASTSSPGTEAFF
D: NA; J: TRBJ2-5; V: TRBV5-1; size: NA; DNA: TGCGCCAGCAGCTTGCCGCGGGAGACCCAGTACTTC; CDR3: CASSLPRETQYF
D: NA; J: TRBJ1-2; V: TRBV18; size: NA; DNA: TGTGCCAGCTCACCAAGCCCTGCCGACGGACAGAACTATGGCTACACCTTC; CDR3: CASSPSPADGQNYGYTF
D: NA; J: TRBJ2-4; V: TRBV5-8; size: NA; DNA: TGTGCCAGCAGCTTGTGGCAGGGGACCAAAAACATTCAGTACTTC; CDR3: CASSLWQGTKNIQYF
D: NA; J: TRBJ2-7; V: TRBV25-1; size: NA; DNA: TGTGCCAGCAGTGATCCTCGGGGATCTCACGAGCAGTACTTC; CDR3: CASSDPRGSHEQYF
D: NA; J: TRBJ1-3; V: TRBV7-9; size: NA; DNA: TGTGCCAGCAGCCAAGCACTTCTATCTGGAAACACCATATATTTT; CDR3: CASSQALLSGNTIYF
D: TRBD2; J: TRBJ2-1; V: TRBV2; size: NA; DNA: TGTGCCAGCAGTGTCGAAAGTTTGTCGGGACTAGCGGGGGAGAGTTCCTACAATGAGCAGTTCTTC; CDR3: CASSVESLSGLAGESSYNEQFF
D: NA; J: TRBJ2-7; V: TRBV10-2; size: NA; DNA: TGCGCCAGCGGAGACGCTCCCCCGTACGAGCAGTACTTC; CDR3: CASGDAPPYEQYF
D: NA; J: TRBJ1-2; V: TRBV12-2; size: NA; DNA: TGTGCAAGTCGCTTTGGGGGGGACACCCTTTACTATGGCTACACCTTC; CDR3: CASRFGGDTLYYGYTF
D: NA; J: TRBJ1-2; V: TRBV4-2; size: NA; DNA: TGTGCCAGCAGCCAAGCACGTGGGGCGGTCTATGGCTACACCTTC; CDR3: CASSQARGAVYGYTF
D: TRBD1; J: TRBJ2-5; V: TRBV11-1; size: once; DNA: TGTGCCAGCAGCCCAGCGTCGGACAGGGAGACCCAGTACTTC; CDR3: CASSPASDRETQYF
D: TRBD1; J: TRBJ2-2; V: TRBV29-1; size: NA; DNA: TGCAGCGTTGAGGCGCGACAGGGAGACGGGGAGCTGTTTTTT; CDR3: CSVEARQGDGELFF
D: NA; J: TRBJ2-7; V: TRBV9; size: once; DNA: TGTGCCAGCAGCGTAGCTTGGACAGAGGAGTACGAGCAGTACTTC; CDR3: CASSVAWTEEYEQYF
D: NA; J: TRBJ1-1; V: TRBV21-1; size: NA; DNA: TGTGCCAGCAGCGCCCCGGGACAGGGGGCTAAGAACACTGAAGCTTTCTTT; CDR3: CASSAPGQGAKNTEAFF
D: NA; J: TRBJ2-2; V: TRBV5-5; size: once; DNA: TGTGCCAGCAGATGGACAGGGAGGGACGGGGAGCTGTTTTTT; CDR3: CASRWTGRDGELFF
D: NA; J: TRBJ1-5; V: TRBV19; size: NA; DNA: TGTGCCAGTATGAACACAGGCGGAAATCAGCCCCAGCATTTT; CDR3: CASMNTGGNQPQHF
D: TRBD1; J: TRBJ1-4; V: TRBV30; size: once; DNA: TGTGCCGGCCCACAGGGGGCACGTGAAAAACTGTTTTTT; CDR3: CAGPQGAREKLFF
D: TRBD2; J: TRBJ2-7; V: TRBV27; size: NA; DNA: TGTGCCAGCAGTCTAGCGGGGACTGCCTACGAGCAGTACTTC; CDR3: CASSLAGTAYEQYF
D: TRBD1; J: TRBJ1-1; V: TRBV3-1/TRBV3-2; size: once; DNA: TGTGCCAGCAGCCAAGGGGAGGGACAGGGGTCAAACACTGAAGCTTTCTTT; CDR3: CASSQGEGQGSNTEAFF
D: TRBD1; J: TRBJ1-2; V: TRBV5-1; size: NA; DNA: TGCGCCAGCAGCCAGGGACAGTCTGCCTATGGCTACACCTTC; CDR3: CASSQGQSAYGYTF